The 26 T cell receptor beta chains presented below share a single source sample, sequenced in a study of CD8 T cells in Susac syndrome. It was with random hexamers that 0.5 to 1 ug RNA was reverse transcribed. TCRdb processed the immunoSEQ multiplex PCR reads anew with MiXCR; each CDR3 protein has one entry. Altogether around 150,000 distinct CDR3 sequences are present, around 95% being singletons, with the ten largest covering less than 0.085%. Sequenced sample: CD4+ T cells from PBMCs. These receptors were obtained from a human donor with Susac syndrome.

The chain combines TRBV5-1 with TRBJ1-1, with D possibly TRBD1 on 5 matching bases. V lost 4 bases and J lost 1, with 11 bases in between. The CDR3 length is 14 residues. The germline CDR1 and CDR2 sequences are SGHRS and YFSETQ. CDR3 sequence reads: CASSVGDPNTEAFF. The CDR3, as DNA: TGCGCCAGCAGCGTCGGGGACCCGAACACTGAAGCTTTCTTT.

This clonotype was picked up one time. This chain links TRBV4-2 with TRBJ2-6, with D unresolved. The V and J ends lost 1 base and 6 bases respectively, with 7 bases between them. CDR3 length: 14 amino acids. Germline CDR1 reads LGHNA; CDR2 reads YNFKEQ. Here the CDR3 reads CASSQAWEANVLTF. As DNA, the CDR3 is TGTGCCAGCAGCCAAGCTTGGGAGGCCAACGTCCTGACTTTC.

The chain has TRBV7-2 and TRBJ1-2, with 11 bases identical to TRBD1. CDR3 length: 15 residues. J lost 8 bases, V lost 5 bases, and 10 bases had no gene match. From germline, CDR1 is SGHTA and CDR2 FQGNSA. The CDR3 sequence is CASSLDGQGAGGYTF. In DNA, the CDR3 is TGTGCCAGCAGCCTAGACGGACAGGGGGCCGGCGGCTACACCTTC.

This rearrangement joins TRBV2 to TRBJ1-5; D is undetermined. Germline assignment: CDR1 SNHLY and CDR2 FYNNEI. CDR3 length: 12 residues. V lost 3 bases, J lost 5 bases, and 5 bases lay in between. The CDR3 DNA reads TGTGCCAGCAGTGACAGTTATCAGCCCCAGCATTTT. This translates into CASSDSYQPQHF.

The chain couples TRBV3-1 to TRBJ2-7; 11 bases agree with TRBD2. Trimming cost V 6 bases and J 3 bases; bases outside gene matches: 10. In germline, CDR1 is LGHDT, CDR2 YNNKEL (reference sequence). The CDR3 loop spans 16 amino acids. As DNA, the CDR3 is TGTGCCAGCAGTCTTCTTGCTAGCGGGGGGTACTACGAGCAGTACTTC. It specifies CASSLLASGGYYEQYF.

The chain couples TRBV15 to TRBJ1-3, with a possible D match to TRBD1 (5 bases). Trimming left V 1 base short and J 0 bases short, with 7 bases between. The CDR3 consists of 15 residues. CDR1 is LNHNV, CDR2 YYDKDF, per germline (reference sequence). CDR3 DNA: TGTGCCACCAGCAGAGCCCAGGGCTCTGGAAACACCATATATTTT. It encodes CATSRAQGSGNTIYF.

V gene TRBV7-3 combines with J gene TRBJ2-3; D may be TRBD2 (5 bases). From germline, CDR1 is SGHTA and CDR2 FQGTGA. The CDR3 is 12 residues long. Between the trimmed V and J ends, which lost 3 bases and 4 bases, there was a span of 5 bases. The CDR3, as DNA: TGTGCCAGCAGCTTCGGGGCAGATACGCAGTATTTT. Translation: CASSFGADTQYF.

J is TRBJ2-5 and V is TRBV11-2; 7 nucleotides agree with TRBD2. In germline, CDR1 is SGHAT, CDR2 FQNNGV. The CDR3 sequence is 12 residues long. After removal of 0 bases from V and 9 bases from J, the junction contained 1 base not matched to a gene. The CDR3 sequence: CASSLDGGAQYF. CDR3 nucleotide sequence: TGTGCCAGCAGCTTAGATGGGGGGGCCCAGTACTTC.

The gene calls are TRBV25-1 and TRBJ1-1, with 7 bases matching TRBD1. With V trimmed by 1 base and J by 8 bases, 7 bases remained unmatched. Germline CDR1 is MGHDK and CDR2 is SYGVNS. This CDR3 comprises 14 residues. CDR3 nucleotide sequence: TGTGCCAGCAGTGAATCCCTGAGAGGGGGCGAAGCTTTCTTT. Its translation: CASSESLRGGEAFF. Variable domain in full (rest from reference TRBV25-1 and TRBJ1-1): EADIYQTPRYLVIGTGKKITLECSQTMGHDKMYWYQQDPGMELHLIHYSYGVNSTEKGDLSSESTVSRIRTEHFPLTLESARPSHTSQYLCASSESLRGGEAFFGQGTRLTVV.

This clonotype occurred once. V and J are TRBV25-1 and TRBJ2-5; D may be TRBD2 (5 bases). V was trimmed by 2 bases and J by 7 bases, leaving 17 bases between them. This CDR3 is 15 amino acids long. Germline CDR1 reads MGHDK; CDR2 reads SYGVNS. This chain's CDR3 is CASSERDELSMTQYF. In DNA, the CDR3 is TGTGCCAGCAGTGAACGGGATGAGCTTTCTATGACCCAGTACTTC.

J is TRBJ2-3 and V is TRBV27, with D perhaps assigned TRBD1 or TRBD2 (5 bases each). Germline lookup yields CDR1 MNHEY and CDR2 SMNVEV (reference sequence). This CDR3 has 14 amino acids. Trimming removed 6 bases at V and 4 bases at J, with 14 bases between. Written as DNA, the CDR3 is TGTGCCAGCAGATGGGACGGGAAAGCAGATACGCAGTATTTT. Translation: CASRWDGKADTQYF.

In nucleotides, the CDR3 is TGTGCCAGCAGCGGCAGCAGGGGTAGTGGCTACACCTTC. It encodes CASSGSRGSGYTF. The chain joins TRBV9 to TRBJ1-2; weak D call: TRBD1 (6 bases). The CDR3 has 13 amino acids. V gave up 3 bases and J gave up 7 bases, with 13 bases separating them. Germline V gene data show CDR1 as SGDLS and CDR2 as YYNGEE. The complete variable domain, with remaining parts taken from reference TRBV9 and TRBJ1-2, reads DSGVTQTPKHLITATGQRVTLRCSPRSGDLSVYWYQQSLDQGLQFLIQYYNGEERAKGNILERFSAQQFPDLHSELNLSSLELGDSALYFCASSGSRGSGYTFGSGTRLTVV.

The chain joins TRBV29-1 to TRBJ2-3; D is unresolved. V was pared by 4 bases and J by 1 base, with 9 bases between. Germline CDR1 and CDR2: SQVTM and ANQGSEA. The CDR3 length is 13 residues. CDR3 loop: CSVVYSRTDTQYF. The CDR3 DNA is TGCAGCGTTGTCTACTCCCGCACAGATACGCAGTATTTT.

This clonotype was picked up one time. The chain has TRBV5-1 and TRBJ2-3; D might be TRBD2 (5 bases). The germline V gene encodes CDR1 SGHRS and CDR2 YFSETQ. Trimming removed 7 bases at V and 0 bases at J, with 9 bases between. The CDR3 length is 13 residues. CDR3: CASGGGSTDTQYF. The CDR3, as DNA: TGCGCCAGCGGTGGAGGAAGCACAGATACGCAGTATTTT.

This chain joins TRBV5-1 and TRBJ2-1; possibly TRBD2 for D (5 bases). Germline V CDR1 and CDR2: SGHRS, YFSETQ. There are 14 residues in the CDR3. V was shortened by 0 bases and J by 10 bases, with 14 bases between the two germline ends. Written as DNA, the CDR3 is TGCGCCAGCAGCTTGGTGGTGGGAGAGGCGGAGCAGTTCTTC. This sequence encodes CASSLVVGEAEQFF.

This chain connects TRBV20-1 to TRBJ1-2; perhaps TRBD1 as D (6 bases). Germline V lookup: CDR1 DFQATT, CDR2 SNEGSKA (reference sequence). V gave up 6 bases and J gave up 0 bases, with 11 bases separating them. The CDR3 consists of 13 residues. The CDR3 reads CSARGPANYGYTF. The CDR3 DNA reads TGCAGTGCGCGGGGGCCTGCTAACTATGGCTACACCTTC.

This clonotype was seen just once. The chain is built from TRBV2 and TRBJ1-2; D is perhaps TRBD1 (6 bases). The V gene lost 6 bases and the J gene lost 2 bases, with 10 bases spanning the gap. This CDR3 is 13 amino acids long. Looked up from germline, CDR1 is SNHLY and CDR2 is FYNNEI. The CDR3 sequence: CASSQTGNYGYTF. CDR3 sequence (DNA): TGTGCCAGCAGCCAAACAGGGAACTATGGCTACACCTTC.

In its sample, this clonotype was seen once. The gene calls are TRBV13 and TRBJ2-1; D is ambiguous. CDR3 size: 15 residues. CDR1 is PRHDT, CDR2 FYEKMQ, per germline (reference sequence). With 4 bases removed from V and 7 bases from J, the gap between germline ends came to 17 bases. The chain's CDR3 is CASSYLRATGNEQFF. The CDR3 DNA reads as TGTGCCAGCAGCTACCTCCGGGCGACCGGGAATGAGCAGTTCTTC.

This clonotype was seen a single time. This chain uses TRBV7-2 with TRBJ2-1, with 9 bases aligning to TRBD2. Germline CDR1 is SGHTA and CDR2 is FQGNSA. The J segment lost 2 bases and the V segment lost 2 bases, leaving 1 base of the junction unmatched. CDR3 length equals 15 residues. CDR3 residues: CASSLQRGAYNEQFF. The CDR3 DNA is TGTGCCAGCAGCTTACAGCGGGGGGCCTACAATGAGCAGTTCTTC.

CDR3 coding DNA: TGTGCCAGCAGCCAAGACCGGACAGGGAGTAGTGGAAGCAATCAGCCCCAGCATTTT. It yields the protein CASSQDRTGSSGSNQPQHF. The chain carries TRBV14 and TRBJ1-5; 8 bases are shared with TRBD1. In germline, CDR1 is SGHDN, CDR2 FVKESK. With V trimmed by 0 bases and J by 1 base, 11 bases remained unmatched. The CDR3 consists of 19 residues.

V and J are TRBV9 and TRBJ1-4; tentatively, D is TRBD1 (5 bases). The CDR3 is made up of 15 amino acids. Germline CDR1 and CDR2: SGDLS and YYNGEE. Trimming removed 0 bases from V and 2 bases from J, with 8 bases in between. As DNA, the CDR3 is TGTGCCAGCAGCGTAGTGGGGGGGACTAATGAAAAACTGTTTTTT. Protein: CASSVVGGTNEKLFF.

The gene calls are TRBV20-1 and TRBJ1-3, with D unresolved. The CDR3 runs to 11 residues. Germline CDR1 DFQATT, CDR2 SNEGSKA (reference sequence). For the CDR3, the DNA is TGCGCAATACTGTCAGGAAACACCATATATTTT. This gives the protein CAILSGNTIYF.

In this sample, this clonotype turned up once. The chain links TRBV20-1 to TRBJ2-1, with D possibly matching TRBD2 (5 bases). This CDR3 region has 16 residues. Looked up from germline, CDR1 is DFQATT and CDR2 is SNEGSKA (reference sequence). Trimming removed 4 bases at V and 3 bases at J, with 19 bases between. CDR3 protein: CSATLPLLARYNEQFF. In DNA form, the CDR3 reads TGCAGTGCTACCCTTCCGCTGCTAGCCCGCTACAATGAGCAGTTCTTC.

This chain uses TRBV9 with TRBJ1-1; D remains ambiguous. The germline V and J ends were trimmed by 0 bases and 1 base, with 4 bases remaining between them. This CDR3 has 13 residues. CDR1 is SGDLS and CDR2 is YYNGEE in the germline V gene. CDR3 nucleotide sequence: TGTGCCAGCAGCGTAGGAGCGAACACTGAAGCTTTCTTT. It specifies CASSVGANTEAFF.

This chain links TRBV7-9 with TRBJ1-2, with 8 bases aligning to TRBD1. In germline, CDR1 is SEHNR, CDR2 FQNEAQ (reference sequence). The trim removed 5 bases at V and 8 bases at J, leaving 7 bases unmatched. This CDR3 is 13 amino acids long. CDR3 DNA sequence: TGTGCCAGCAGCGTCGACAGGGGTGAAGGCTACACCTTC. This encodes CASSVDRGEGYTF.

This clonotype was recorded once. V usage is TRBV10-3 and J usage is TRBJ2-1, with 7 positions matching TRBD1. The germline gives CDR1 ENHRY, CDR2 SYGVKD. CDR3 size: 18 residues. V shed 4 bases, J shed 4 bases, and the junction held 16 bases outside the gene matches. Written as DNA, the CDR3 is TGTGCCATCAGTGGGCATGAGACGAGGGGGCGACGATACAATGAGCAGTTCTTC. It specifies CAISGHETRGRRYNEQFF.